This paragraph covers one TCR beta chain sequence. Its antigen is unknown. No base qualities exist here, and no much larger clone lies one base off it. This specimen belongs to a study of cytomegalovirus exposure and HLA in healthy donors (dated by TCRdb to about 2017). About the investigation overall: According to an earlier analysis of around 600 of the donors, about 180 million T cells yielded some 110 million unique TCR beta sequences and approximately 280 Gb of sequence data. On average, approximately 250,000 unique TCR beta nucleotide sequences were sequenced per donor among 350 to 400 genotyped donors of the cohort, with 15% to 20% of those sequences being non-productive. Along with the roughly 710-subject first cohort, a separate validation cohort of approximately 110 different subjects was used. The study profiled the T cell repertoires of about 720 subjects by immunosequencing and related them to cytomegalovirus serostatus. Every repertoire in the discovery cohort had been generated on one and the same sequencing platform. Of the 300 to 500 genotyped donors, 65% to 90% were placed in the genetic ancestry cluster associated with self-reported Caucasian donors. The study aimed to test whether cataloging public T cell receptors could reveal signatures of past pathogen exposure. In an earlier analysis of around 540 of the donors, high-throughput TCR beta sequencing was used to judge whether each TCR beta V gene segment behaved as functional or pseudogenic. Alongside the repertoire data, information on donor age, sex, ethnicity and CMV serostatus was compiled. An early release covering some 640 HLA-typed donors comprised about 300 gigabases of sequencing data and 85 million to 100 million unique TCR sequences. To predict cytomegalovirus infection status, the study brought together high-throughput TCR immunosequencing, statistical association of individual TCRs with disease status, and machine learning. Because of strong linkage in the cohort, roughly five DR-DQ haplotypes were treated as single units for association and clustering. Rather than using new phenotypic data, the later analysis identified candidate immune exposures from TCR beta sequences and from how often those sequences occurred across donors. The number of typed donors differed by locus: roughly 629-640 for A, B, C, DRB1 and DQB1; 500 to 550 for DQA1; over 600 for DPA1; and some 430 for DPB1. In a later genetic analysis, genome-wide SNP genotypes for about three fifths of the roughly 670 donors were used, and that subset was treated as a discovery cohort. HLA typing covered class I and class II loci at four-digit resolution. A later analysis re-examined previously published TCR beta repertoires from about 700 donors and added high-resolution HLA genotyping to investigate patterns of TCR occurrence. Study-wide findings and limitations: The classifier was reported to diagnose cytomegalovirus status with high specificity and sensitivity in both the original and validation cohorts. The 87-base-pair reads could not distinguish some IMGT-functional V segments, including TRBV6-2 and TRBV6-3, so those segments were excluded. A total of some 180 TCR beta chains were listed by the study as associated with cytomegalovirus. Because some donors lacked HLA typing at each locus, the association tests relied only on the typed subset. In vitro tests confirmed that a few of the cytomegalovirus-associated TCR beta chains recognize cytomegalovirus antigens. It was suggested by the authors that the approach could potentially be generalized to other disease states and immunological phenotypes. Compared with equally common non-associated chains, HLA-associated TCR beta chains in a later analysis were more clonally expanded and had lower generation probabilities. Because counts were too low, roughly 16 rarely observed V segments, including chromosome 9 orphons, were excluded from the earlier analysis of roughly 580 of the donors. The sequencing pipeline was judged likely to have produced a cluster of highly shared sequence variants as a technical artifact. In a later analysis, most CMV-associated TCR beta chains were found to appear HLA-restricted, with HLA associations seemingly driven largely by CMV exposure. Roughly uniform sequencing depth across donors was assumed in presence/absence analyses, although this assumption may not hold. Most TCR sequences were seen in very few donors, while some public TCRs were found in many individuals. In a later analysis, several top co-occurrence clusters were reported to appear linked to parvovirus B19, influenza, CMV and Epstein-Barr virus. The only immune exposure information available for the cohort was CMV serostatus. A further reported finding was that TCR beta sequences accurately predicted the HLA-A and HLA-B alleles for most subjects in the first cohort. Specific HLA alleles were associated with 15,000 to 20,000 TCR beta sequences at a false discovery rate of 0.05 in a later analysis. In this cohort, only TCR beta chains were sequenced, and detectable features were limited by the absence of alpha or paired-chain data. Correlated functional status among segregating V segments might be attributable to linkage disequilibrium, but an unknown experimental factor could not be ruled out. In a later analysis, TCR association rates were found to vary across HLA loci, with the most associated TCRs seen for DRB1 alleles and the fewest for HLA-C alleles. Broadly in line with IMGT annotations, most TCR beta V segments showed up in productive rearrangements about 87% or about 30% of the time in an earlier analysis of 450 to 600 of the donors. An association between a missense DCLRE1C variant and V-gene and J-gene trimming of TCR beta chains was found in a later genetic analysis and replicated in an independent cohort. Compared with the roughly 700-donor mean, donors in an Asian-associated ancestry cluster had fewer N-insertions in productive TCRs, according to a later genetic analysis. Assigning TCR associations to individual alleles was difficult when HLA alleles, especially DR and DQ, strongly co-occurred.

The CDR3 contains 16 residues, cysteine and phenylalanine counted. The retained sequence is limited to the CDR3, 48 bases, with the frame set at the first base. The germline V gene supplies CDR1 SGHDT and CDR2 YYEEEE. Ends trimmed: V by 0 bases, J by 5 bases; bases unmatched to a gene: 10. Libraries were made using the immunoSEQ multiplex PCR assay. For the multiplex PCR, a mixture combining 60 forward primers for TCR Vbeta segments and 13 reverse primers for TCR Jbeta segments was used. A multiplex PCR assay on genomic DNA amplified the CDR3 region of rearranged TCR beta genes. The Illumina HiSeq System was used to sequence the amplified TCR beta libraries as 87-base-pair reads. The authors' analysis ran thus. Across the 640 or so repertoires, a later analysis counted approximately 75 million unique TCR beta chains, roughly 11 million of which were shared by at least two donors. A nearest-neighbor algorithm error-corrected the raw reads and collapsed the reads into unique sequences, merging closely related sequences to remove PCR and sequencing errors. CDR3 sequences were aligned to IMGT reference sequences to assign V, D and J gene segments. For a sequence to be retained, a match of at least six nucleotides was required to both a V gene segment and a J gene segment. A rearrangement counted as productive if the CDR3 had no stop codons and remained in frame with V and J, and every other rearrangement counted as non-productive. Following IMGT convention, CDR3 was defined as the stretch from the second conserved V-encoded cysteine up to the conserved J-encoded phenylalanine. In an earlier analysis of 587 of the donors, sequences lacking an unambiguous match to a single V gene segment were excluded. An earlier analysis of 500 to 700 of the donors classified V segments as functional when productive rearrangements were above 56.7% and as segregating when the standard deviation between donors was above 5%. A statistical classification framework was developed to diagnose cytomegalovirus status using the catalog of TCR beta chain sequences. In a later analysis, V and J genes were assigned by comparing TCR nucleotide sequences against IMGT/GENE-DB human TR gene sequences. In a later analysis, CDR3 sequences and most-parsimonious VDJ recombination scenarios were assigned using the TCRdist pipeline. In a later analysis, each TCR beta chain was defined by its CDR3 amino acid sequence together with its V-gene family, and reads without a unique V-gene family were excluded. A later analysis removed 550 to 650 highly shared, low-generation-probability nucleotide sequences to deal with suspected cross-contamination and a sequencing artifact. In a later analysis, a clonal expansion index for each public chain was calculated from normalized within-repertoire ranks of inferred template counts. A later analysis computed generation probabilities with a VDJ recombination model fitted to out-of-frame rearrangements, and checked the results against IGoR. A later analysis scored TCR-TCR, TCR-HLA and TCR-CMV co-occurrence with hypergeometric tests, applying a repertoire-size bias correction to TCR pairs. In a later analysis, false discovery rates were estimated by permuting HLA or CMV assignments 20 times. A later analysis grouped co-occurring TCRs with DBSCAN, adding TCRdist sequence similarity when clustering within HLA-allele-positive subsets. Repertoires with fewer than 30,000 or more than 120,000 public chains, plus five repertoires with anomalous nucleotide sharing, were excluded from co-occurrence clustering. TCRdb carries this immuneACCESS record with in-frame sequences only. Its versions omit some clonotypes, under half of them owing to an unresolved V gene in the studies checked, with the rest unexplained. D and trimming come from the DNA, and the V and J calls and clone size come from that table. The sample table records 150,000 to 200,000 clones; under 80% of these occur just once. Together, the top ten hold roughly 3% of the sample.

The cohort consisted of 600 or so healthy bone marrow donors. All cohort members were sampled while nominally healthy, although unrecorded immune exposures were likely present. The donor tested CMV seronegative and was one of the 352 seronegative cohort members. A peripheral blood sample was collected from each donor, and TCR beta sequencing was performed on peripheral blood mononuclear cells. The Qiagen DNeasy Blood Extraction Kit was used to extract genomic DNA from the blood cell samples. The chain was built from TRBV5-6 and TRBJ2-5; 7 central nucleotides agree with TRBD1. The sample consisted of PBMCs. This TCR was recovered from a female donor in good health and CMV-seronegative. The DNA sequence reads TGTGCCAGCAGCTTGGACATCAGGGGGATAACGGAGACCCAGTACTTC. Its coded protein is CASSLDIRGITETQYF. When the CDR3 is completed using the reference TRBV5-6 and TRBJ2-5 genes on either side, the full variable domain is DAGVTQSPTHLIKTRGQQVTLRCSPKSGHDTVSWYQQALGQGPQFIFQYYEEEERQRGNFPDRFSGHQFPNYSSELNVNALLLGDSALYLCASSLDIRGITETQYFGPGTRLLVL.